Listed here is a single T cell receptor beta chain. Expressed TCRB transcripts were sequenced after all isolated RNA was converted to cDNA. Repertoires were generated with immunoSEQ multiplex PCR, while TCRdb's copy carries only in-frame clones and drops some. The sample includes hundreds of thousands of clones, 7% to 9% of them seen just once. This sample was included in a study of beta chain features in type 1 diabetes. Study-level background: Cell yields, age and gender were similar between patients and healthy donors.

Germline-derived CDR1 and CDR2 are MNHEY and SMNVEV (reference sequence). CDR3 length: 15 amino acids. V lost 6 bases and J lost 0; bases outside the gene matches: 4. The sequenced material came from central memory CD4+ T cells from blood. The chain joins TRBV27 to TRBJ2-7; TRBD2 agrees at 11 bases. This receptor was identified in a woman aged 18-29 years in good health. The CDR3 sequence is CASRPGTSGSYEQYF. The CDR3 region has the DNA TGTGCCAGCAGGCCGGGGACTAGCGGCTCCTACGAGCAGTACTTC.